One sample yielded the 4 T cell receptor beta chains listed below, sequenced in a study of cytomegalovirus exposure and HLA in healthy donors. Amplification used 60 Vbeta primers and 13 Jbeta primers. Generated by immunoSEQ multiplex PCR, the TCRdb table keeps only in-frame clones and is missing some. The data show over 150,000 clones, with about 72% seen just once and over 1.2% held by the top ten. Sequenced material: PBMCs. Receptors were obtained from a man between 60 and 75 years old in good health and CMV-seronegative.

V usage is TRBV9 and J usage is TRBJ1-1; the D is unclear. In germline, CDR1 is SGDLS, CDR2 YYNGEE. The CDR3 extends over 14 amino acids. Trimming stripped 0 bases from V and 5 bases from J, with 11 bases between. Written as DNA, the CDR3 is TGTGCCAGCAGCGTAGGGCTTTTCGGGACTGAAGCTTTCTTT. This sequence encodes CASSVGLFGTEAFF.

V usage is TRBV28 and J usage is TRBJ2-5, with a tentative D call TRBD1 (5 bases). The CDR3 length is 12 residues. V lost 4 bases to trimming and J lost 4 bases, with 7 bases between them. Per germline, CDR1 MDHEN and CDR2 SYDVKM. In DNA, the CDR3 is TGTGCCAGCAGTTGGGGCCCAGAGACCCAGTACTTC. This encodes CASSWGPETQYF.

J is TRBJ1-2 and V is TRBV28; maybe TRBD1 (6 bases). V lost 6 bases and J 8 bases, leaving 19 bases between the germline ends. The CDR3 contains 14 residues. CDR1 is MDHEN and CDR2 is SYDVKM in the germline V gene. This CDR3 reads CASSGDRTIWGYTF. The CDR3 DNA follows: TGTGCCAGCAGCGGAGACAGGACGATCTGGGGCTACACCTTC.

This clone came up once. This chain joins TRBV10-3 and TRBJ2-1; 8 bases agree with TRBD2. The length of the CDR3 is 14 residues. CDR1 and CDR2 (germline): ENHRY, SYGVKD. Unmatched junction bases numbered 3, after V lost 4 bases and J lost 4 bases. The CDR3 DNA reads TGTGCCATCAGTGCACTAGCGGAGTACAATGAGCAGTTCTTC. Amino acids: CAISALAEYNEQFF.